This T cell receptor beta chain came from a study of control samples from healthy donors and cancer patients. Germline V gives CDR1 KGHDR, CDR2 SFDVKD. The CDR3 consists of 13 residues. The V and J ends lost 9 bases and 1 base respectively, with 10 bases between them. The protocol was immunoSEQ multiplex PCR, while the TCRdb copy is restricted to in-frame clones and leaves out a portion. The sample contains approximately 100,000 clones, about 89% of which appear only once. With regard to this clone: The same CDR3 arises from other DNA sequences in this sample as well.

The sequenced material came from blood. The TCR originated in a man aged 25 to 40 in good health. The V gene is TRBV24-1, the J gene TRBJ2-3; D is possibly TRBD1 or TRBD2 (5 bases each). CDR3 coding DNA: TGTGCCACCGAGGGGCAGGGCACAGATACGCAGTATTTT. Its translation: CATEGQGTDTQYF.